The count of the clone carrying this TCR beta chain is one. The antigen is unknown. V was shortened by 4 bases and J by 3 bases, with 13 bases between the two germline ends. The germline V gene has CDR1 SNHLY and CDR2 FYNNEI. The CDR3 sequence is 15 residues long. The PCR used 60 Vbeta and 13 Jbeta primers. The data were produced by immunoSEQ multiplex PCR, yet TCRdb's version contains in-frame clones alone and is incomplete. Seen here are under 200,000 clones, roughly four fifths observed once, and the top ten hold about 1.9%. These data belong to a study of cytomegalovirus exposure and HLA in healthy donors. Whole-study results and caveats: Later analysis indicated greater clonal expansion among HLA-associated TCR beta chains than among equally common other chains. One later analysis reportedly identified an Asian-associated ancestry cluster that showed fewer N-insertions than the approximately 710-donor mean. CMV antigen specificity was confirmed in vitro for three CMV-associated chains. The study carried out a later analysis of TCR beta sequences. It associated around 17,000 of them with specific HLA alleles at a false discovery rate of 0.05.

Sequencing was carried out using PBMCs. The chain uses TRBV2 and TRBJ1-5, with D tentatively TRBD1 (5 bases). The clonotype originates from a woman aged 18-29 years in good health and CMV-seronegative. This CDR3 reads CASSGTRTVNQPQHF. The DNA of the CDR3 is TGTGCCAGCAGTGGGACAAGGACGGTCAATCAGCCCCAGCATTTT.